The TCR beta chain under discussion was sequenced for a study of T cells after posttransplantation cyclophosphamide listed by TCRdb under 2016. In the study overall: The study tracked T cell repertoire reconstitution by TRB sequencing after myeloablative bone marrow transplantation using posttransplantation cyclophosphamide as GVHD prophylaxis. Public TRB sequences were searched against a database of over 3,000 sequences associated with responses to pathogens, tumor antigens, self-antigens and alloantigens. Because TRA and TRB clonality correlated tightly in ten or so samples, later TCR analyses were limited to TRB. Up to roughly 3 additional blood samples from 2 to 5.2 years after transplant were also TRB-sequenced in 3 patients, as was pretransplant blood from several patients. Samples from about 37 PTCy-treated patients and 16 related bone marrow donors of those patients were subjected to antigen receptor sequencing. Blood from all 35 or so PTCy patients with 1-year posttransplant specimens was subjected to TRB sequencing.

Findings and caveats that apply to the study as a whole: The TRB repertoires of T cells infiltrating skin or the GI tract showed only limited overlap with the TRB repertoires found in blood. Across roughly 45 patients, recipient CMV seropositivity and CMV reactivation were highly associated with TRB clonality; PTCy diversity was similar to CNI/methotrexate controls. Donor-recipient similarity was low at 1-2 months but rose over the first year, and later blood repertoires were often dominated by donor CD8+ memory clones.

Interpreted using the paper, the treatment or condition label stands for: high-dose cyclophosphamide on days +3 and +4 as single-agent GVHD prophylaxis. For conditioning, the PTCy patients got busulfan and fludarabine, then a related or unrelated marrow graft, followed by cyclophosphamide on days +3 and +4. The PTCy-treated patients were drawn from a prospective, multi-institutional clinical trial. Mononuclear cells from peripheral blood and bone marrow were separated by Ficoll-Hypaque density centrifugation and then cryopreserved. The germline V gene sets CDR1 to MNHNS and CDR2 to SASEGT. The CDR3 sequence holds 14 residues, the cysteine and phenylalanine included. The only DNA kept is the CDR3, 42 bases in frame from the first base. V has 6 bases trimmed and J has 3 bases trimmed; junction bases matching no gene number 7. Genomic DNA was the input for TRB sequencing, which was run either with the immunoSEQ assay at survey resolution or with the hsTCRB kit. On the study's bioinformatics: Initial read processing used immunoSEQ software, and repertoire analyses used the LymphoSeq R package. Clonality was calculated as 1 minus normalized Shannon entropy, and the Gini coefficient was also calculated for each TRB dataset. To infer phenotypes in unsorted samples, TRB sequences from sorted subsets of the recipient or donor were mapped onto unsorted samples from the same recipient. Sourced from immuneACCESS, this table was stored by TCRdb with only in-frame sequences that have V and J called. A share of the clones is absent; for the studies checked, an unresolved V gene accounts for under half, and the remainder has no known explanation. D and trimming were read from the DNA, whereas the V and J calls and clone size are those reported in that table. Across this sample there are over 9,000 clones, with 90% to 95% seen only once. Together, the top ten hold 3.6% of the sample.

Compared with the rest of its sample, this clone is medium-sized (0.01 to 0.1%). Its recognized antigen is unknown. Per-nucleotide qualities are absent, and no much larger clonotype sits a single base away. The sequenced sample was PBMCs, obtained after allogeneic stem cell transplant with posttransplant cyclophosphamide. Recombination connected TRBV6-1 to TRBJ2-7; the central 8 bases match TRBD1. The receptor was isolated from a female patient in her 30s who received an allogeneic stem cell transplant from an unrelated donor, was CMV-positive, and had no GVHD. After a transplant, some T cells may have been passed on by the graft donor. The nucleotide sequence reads TGTGCCAGCAGCGACCCCGGGACAGGCTACGAGCAGTACTTC. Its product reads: CASSDPGTGYEQYF.